The sequence of this T cell receptor beta chain was determined in a study of metastatic and nonmetastatic thyroid tumors. Overall study: Repertoire data that came from the blood and tumor or nodule tissue of malignant and benign thyroid patients were compared. The study, taken as a whole, reports: It was reported that TCR beta diversity was significantly higher in malignant thyroid tumors than benign nodules, in blood and tumor.

The CDR3 extends over 17 amino acids. Germline V CDR1 and CDR2: MGHRA, YSYEKL. As concerns this clone: Antigen: not known.

Original handling: A classifier for distant metastasis in papillary thyroid cancer was constructed using CDR3 differences observed across clinicopathological groups. TCRdb recomputed clones from the PCR reads via MiXCR. For this entry, the V and J calls and clone size follow TCRdb and not the study's own pipeline. The table includes about 28,000 clones, around a quarter detected once. Thyroid surgery was preceded by no treatment in any patient. The receptor comes from a female donor with papillary thyroid cancer or a benign thyroid nodule (not recorded which). Some clones in this sample may be carry-over from other donors' samples. The chain combines TRBV4-1 with TRBJ2-1, with TRBD2 matching over 12 bases. The J call is uncertain, as TRBJ2-7 better fits the DNA end. Sequencing was done on a sample of blood. CDR3 amino acids: CASSELAGGSSYNEQYF. The CDR3 coding sequence is TGCGCCAGCAGCGAACTAGCGGGGGGAAGCTCCTACAATGAGCAGTACTTC.